This T cell receptor beta chain was sequenced for a study of blood T cell repertoires in COVID-19. Clones were read by immunoSEQ multiplex PCR, and TCRdb kept only the in-frame ones, dropping some. Of approximately 70,000 clones in the sample, approximately 89% were seen once. This clonotype originated in a human donor in a cohort sampled during active COVID-19. The specimen was peripheral blood.

CDR3 loop: CATSMTGATEQFF. The CDR3 nucleotides are TGTGCCACCAGTATGACAGGGGCAACGGAGCAGTTCTTC. The genes are TRBV24-1 and TRBJ2-1, with TRBD1 identical over 8 bases. The CDR3 is 13 residues long. Germline V gene sequence: CDR1 KGHDR, CDR2 SFDVKD. The J segment lost 10 bases and the V segment lost 6 bases, leaving 7 bases of the junction unmatched.